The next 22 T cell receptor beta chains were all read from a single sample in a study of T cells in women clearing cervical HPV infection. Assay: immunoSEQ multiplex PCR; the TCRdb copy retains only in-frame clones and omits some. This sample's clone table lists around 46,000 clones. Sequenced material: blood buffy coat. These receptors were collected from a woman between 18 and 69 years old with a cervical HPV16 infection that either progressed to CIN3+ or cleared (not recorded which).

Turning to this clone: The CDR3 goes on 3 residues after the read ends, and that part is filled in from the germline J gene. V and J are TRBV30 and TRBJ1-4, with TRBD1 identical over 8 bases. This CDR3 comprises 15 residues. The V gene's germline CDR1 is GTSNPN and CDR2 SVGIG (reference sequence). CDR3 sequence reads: CAWGDQGAGANVLFF. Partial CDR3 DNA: TGTGCCTGGGGAGACCAGGGGGCTGGGGCCAACGTA.

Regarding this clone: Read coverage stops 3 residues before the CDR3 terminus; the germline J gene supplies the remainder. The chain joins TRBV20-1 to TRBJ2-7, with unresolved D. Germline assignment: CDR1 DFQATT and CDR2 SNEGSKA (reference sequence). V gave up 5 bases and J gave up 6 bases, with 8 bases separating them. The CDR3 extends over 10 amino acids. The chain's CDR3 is CSAQLAEQYF. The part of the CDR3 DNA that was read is TGCAGTGCTCAATTAGCCGAG.

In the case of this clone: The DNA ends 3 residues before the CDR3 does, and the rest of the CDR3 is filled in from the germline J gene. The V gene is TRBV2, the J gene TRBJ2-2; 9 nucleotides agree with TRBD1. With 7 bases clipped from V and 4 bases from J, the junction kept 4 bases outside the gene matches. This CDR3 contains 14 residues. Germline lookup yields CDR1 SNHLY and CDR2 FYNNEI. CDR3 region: CASKDRGGTGELFF. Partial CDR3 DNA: TGTGCCAGCAAGGACAGGGGTGGCACCGGGGAG.

The part of the CDR3 DNA that was read is TGTGCCAGCAGCCTCCGGGGGTCTCAAGGGGAAAAA. Its translation: CASSLRGSQGEK. In full, the CDR3 reads CASSLRGSQGEKLFF. The rearrangement links TRBV5-8 to TRBJ1-4, with a weak D call TRBD1 (5 bases). The CDR3 is cut off 3 residues early in the read; its end comes from the germline J gene. The V and J ends lost 4 bases and 8 bases respectively, with 18 bases between them. CDR1 and CDR2 from the germline V gene are SGHTS and YDEGEE. The CDR3 runs 15 residues.

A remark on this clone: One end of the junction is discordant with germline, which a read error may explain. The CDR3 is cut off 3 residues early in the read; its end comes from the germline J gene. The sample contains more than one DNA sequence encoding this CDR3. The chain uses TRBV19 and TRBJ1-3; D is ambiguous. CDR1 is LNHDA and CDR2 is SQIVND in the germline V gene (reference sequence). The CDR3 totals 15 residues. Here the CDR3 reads CASSMGDFSGNTIYF. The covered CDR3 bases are TGTGCCAGTAGTATGGGTGACTTCTCTGGAAACACG.

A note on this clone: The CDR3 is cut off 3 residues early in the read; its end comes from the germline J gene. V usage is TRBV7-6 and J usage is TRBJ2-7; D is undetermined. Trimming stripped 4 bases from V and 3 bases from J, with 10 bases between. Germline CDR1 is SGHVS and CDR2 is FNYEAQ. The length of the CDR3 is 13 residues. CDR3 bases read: TGTGCCAGCAGCTCCGGGTCGAACTACGAG. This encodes CASSSGSNYE. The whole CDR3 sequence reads CASSSGSNYEQYF.

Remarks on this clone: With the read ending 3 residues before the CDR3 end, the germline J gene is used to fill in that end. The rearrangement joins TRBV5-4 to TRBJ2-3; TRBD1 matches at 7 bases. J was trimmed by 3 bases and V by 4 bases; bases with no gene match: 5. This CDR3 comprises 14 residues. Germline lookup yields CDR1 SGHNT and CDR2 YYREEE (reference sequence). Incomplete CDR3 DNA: TGTGCCAGCAGCCTGACAGGGTCGACAGATACG. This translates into CASSLTGSTDT. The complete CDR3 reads CASSLTGSTDTQYF.

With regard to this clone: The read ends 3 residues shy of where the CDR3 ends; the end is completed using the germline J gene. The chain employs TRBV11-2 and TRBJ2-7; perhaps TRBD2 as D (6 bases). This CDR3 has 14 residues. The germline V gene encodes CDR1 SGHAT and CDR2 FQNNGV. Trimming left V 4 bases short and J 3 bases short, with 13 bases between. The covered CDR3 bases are TGTGCCAGCAGCTCCGGGACGGACTACTACGAG. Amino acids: CASSSGTDYYE. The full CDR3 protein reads CASSSGTDYYEQYF.

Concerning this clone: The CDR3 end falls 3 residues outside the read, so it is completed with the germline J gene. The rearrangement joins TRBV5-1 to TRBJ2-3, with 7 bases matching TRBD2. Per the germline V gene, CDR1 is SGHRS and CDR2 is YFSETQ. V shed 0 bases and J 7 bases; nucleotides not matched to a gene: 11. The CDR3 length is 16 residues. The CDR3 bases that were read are TGCGCCAGCAGCTTGGTGACCCTAGCGGCGACGAATACG. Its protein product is CASSLVTLAATNT. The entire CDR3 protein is CASSLVTLAATNTQYF. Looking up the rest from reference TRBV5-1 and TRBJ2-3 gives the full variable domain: KAGVTQTPRYLIKTRGQQVTLSCSPISGHRSVSWYQQTPGQGLQFLFEYFSETQRNKGNFPGRFSGRQFSNSRSEMNVSTLELGDSALYLCASSLVTLAATNTQYFGPGTRLTVL.

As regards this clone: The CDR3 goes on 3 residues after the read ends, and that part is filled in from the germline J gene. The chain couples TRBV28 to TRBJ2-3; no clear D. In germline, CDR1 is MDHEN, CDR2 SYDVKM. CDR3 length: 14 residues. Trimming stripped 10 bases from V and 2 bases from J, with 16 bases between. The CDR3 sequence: CATSWPPHTDTQYF. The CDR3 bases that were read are TGTGCCACCAGCTGGCCACCCCACACAGATACG.

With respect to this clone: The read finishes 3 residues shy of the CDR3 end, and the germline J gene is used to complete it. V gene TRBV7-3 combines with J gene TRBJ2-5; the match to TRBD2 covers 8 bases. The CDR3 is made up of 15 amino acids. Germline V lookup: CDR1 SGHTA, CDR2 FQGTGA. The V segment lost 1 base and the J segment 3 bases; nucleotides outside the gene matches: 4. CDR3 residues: CASSLIGGAKETQYF. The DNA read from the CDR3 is TGTGCCAGCAGCTTAATCGGGGGGGCGAAAGAGACC.

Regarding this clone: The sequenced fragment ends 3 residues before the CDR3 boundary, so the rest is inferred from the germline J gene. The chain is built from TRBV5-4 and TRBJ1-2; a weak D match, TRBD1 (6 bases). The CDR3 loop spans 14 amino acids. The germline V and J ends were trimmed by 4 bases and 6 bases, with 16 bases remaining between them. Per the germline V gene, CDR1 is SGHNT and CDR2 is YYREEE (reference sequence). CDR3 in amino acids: CASSLRGTVDGYTF. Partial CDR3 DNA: TGTGCCAGCAGCCTCAGGGGAACAGTGGATGGC. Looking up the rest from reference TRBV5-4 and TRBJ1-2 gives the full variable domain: ETGVTQSPTHLIKTRGQQVTLRCSSQSGHNTVSWYQQALGQGPQFIFQYYREEENGRGNFPPRFSGLQFPNYSSELNVNALELDDSALYLCASSLRGTVDGYTFGSGTRLTVV.

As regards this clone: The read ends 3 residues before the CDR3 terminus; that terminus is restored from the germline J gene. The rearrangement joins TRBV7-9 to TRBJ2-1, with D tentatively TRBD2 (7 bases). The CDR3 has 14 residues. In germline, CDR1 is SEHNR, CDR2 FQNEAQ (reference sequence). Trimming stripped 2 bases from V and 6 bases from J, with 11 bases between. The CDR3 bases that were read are TGTGCCAGCAGCTTAACTGGGGGGGCCAATGAG. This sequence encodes CASSLTGGANE. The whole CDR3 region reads CASSLTGGANEQFF.

The DNA read from the CDR3 is TGCAGTGCTAGACTAGGACAGGGGAATCAGCCC. Translated: CSARLGQGNQP. The CDR3 in full is CSARLGQGNQPQHF. The V and J genes are TRBV20-1 and TRBJ1-5; 9 bases fit TRBD1. The read falls 3 residues short of the CDR3 end, and the missing part is taken from the germline J gene. Germline assignment: CDR1 DFQATT and CDR2 SNEGSKA (reference sequence). The CDR3 totals 14 residues. Unmatched junction bases numbered 3, after V lost 2 bases and J lost 4 bases.

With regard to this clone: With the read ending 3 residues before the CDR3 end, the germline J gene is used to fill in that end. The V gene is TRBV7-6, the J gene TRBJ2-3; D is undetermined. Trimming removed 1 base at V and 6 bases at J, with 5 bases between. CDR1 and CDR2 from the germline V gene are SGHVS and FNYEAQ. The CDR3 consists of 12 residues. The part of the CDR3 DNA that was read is TGTGCCAGCAGCTTAGTCTCTGATACG. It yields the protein CASSLVSDT. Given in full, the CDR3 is CASSLVSDTQYF.

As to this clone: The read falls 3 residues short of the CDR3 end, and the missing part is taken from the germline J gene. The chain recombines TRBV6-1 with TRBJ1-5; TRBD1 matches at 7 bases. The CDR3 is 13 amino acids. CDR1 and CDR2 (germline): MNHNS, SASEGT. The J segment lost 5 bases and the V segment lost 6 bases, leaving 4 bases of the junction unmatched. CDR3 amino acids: CASSETGDQPQHF. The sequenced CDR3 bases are TGTGCCAGCAGCGAAACAGGGGATCAGCCC.

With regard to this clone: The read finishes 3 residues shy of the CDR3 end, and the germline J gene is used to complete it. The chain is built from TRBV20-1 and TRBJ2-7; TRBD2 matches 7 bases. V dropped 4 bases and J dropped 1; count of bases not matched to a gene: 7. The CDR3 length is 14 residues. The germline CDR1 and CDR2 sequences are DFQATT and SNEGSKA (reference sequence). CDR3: CSATPGSGSYEQYF. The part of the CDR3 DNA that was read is TGCAGTGCTACGCCGGGTAGCGGGTCCTACGAG.

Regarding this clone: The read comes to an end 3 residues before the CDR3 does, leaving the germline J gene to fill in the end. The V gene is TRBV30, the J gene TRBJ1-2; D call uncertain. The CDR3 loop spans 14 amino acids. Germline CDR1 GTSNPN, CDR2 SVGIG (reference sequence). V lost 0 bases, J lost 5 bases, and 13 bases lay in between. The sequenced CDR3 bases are TGTGCCTGGAGTGTGTGGTTAGCCCCATATGGC. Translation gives CAWSVWLAPYG. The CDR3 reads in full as CAWSVWLAPYGYTF.

The sequenced part of the CDR3 DNA is TGTGCCAGCAGCACCGGGACAGGGGGCGGAAAA. The encoded protein is CASSTGTGGGK. The complete CDR3 sequence is CASSTGTGGGKLFF. The gene calls are TRBV7-6 and TRBJ1-4, with 12 bases that match TRBD1. Sequencing ends 3 residues short of the CDR3 end; the germline J gene provides the rest. Germline CDR1 is SGHVS and CDR2 is FNYEAQ. This CDR3 has 14 residues. V lost 5 bases to trimming and J lost 10 bases; unmatched junction nucleotides: 5.

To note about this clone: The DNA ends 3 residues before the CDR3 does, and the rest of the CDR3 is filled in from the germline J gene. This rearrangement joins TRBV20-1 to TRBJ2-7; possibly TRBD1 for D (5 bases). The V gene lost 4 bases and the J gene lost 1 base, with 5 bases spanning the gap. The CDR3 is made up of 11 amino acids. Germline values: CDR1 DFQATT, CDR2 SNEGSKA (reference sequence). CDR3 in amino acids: CSAKGSYEQYF. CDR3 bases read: TGCAGTGCTAAGGGGTCCTACGAG.

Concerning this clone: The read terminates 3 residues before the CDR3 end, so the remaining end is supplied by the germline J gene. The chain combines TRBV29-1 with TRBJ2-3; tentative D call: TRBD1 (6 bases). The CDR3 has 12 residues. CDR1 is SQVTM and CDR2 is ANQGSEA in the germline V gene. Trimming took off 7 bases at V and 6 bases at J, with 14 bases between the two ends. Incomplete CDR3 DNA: TGCAGCGAGCTCCACAGGGACGATACG. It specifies CSELHRDDT. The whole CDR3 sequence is CSELHRDDTQYF.

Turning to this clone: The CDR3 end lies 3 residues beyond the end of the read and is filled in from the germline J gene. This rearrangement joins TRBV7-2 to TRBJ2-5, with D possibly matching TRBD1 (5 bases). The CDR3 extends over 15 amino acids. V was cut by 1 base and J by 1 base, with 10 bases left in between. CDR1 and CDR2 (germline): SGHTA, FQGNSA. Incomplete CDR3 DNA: TGTGCCAGCAGCTTAGTTCCAGGGCTCCAAGAGACC. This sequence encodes CASSLVPGLQET. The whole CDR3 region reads CASSLVPGLQETQYF.